The 24 T cell receptor beta chains given below trace back to one sample, sequenced in a study of blood T cell repertoires in COVID-19. The table came from immunoSEQ multiplex PCR; TCRdb's copy has only in-frame clones and leaves some out. Here the sample spans 300,000 to 400,000 clones, 88% being singletons. Material for sequencing was peripheral blood. The receptors shown here come from a woman between 65 and 79 years old with COVID-19, enrolled during active disease.

In its sample, this clone was seen a few times. V gene TRBV4-2 combines with J gene TRBJ2-7; 7 bases align to TRBD2. Trimming at V came to 3 bases and at J to 2 bases, leaving 10 bases not matched to a gene. Germline values: CDR1 LGHNA, CDR2 YNFKEQ. This CDR3 is 16 amino acids long. CDR3 protein: CASSHISGTTTYEQYF. CDR3 DNA: TGTGCCAGCAGCCATATTTCCGGGACTACCACCTACGAGCAGTACTTC.

The rearrangement links TRBV19 to TRBJ2-2; 7 bases align to TRBD1. The CDR3 consists of 15 residues. Per the germline V gene, CDR1 is LNHDA and CDR2 is SQIVND (reference sequence). J was trimmed by 2 bases and V by 5 bases; bases with no gene match: 5. The CDR3 DNA sequence: TGTGCCAGTAGTGTCGGACAGGCCAACACCGGGGAGCTGTTTTTT. It translates to CASSVGQANTGELFF. Variable domain in full (rest from reference TRBV19 and TRBJ2-2): DGGITQSPKYLFRKEGQNVTLSCEQNLNHDAMYWYRQDPGQGLRLIYYSQIVNDFQKGDIAEGYSVSREKKESFPLTVTSAQKNPTAFYLCASSVGQANTGELFFGEGSRLTVL.

The chain joins TRBV9 to TRBJ1-2; 9 nucleotides match TRBD1. The ends lost 7 bases at V and 3 bases at J; junction bases unmatched: 4. The germline V gene has CDR1 SGDLS and CDR2 YYNGEE. The CDR3 length is 13 residues. This chain's CDR3 is CASARDRDYGYTF. Written as DNA, the CDR3 is TGTGCCAGCGCCCGGGACAGGGACTATGGCTACACCTTC.

This sequence joins TRBV28 and TRBJ2-1; 9 nucleotides align to TRBD1. The J segment lost 4 bases and the V segment lost 7 bases, leaving 11 bases of the junction unmatched. The V gene's germline CDR1 is MDHEN and CDR2 SYDVKM. This CDR3 comprises 16 residues. Here the CDR3 reads CASTGTGWDWYNEQFF. The CDR3 region has the DNA TGTGCCAGCACTGGGACAGGGTGGGATTGGTACAATGAGCAGTTCTTC.

The V and J genes are TRBV7-8 and TRBJ2-3; 8 bases are shared with TRBD2. This CDR3 comprises 16 residues. Losses at the gene ends were 3 bases for V and 0 bases for J; bases not matched to a gene: 5. From germline, CDR1 is SGHVS and CDR2 FQNEAQ. CDR3 nucleotide sequence: TGTGCCAGCAGCTTTCCGGGGGGGCGCAGCACAGATACGCAGTATTTT. Residues: CASSFPGGRSTDTQYF.

V and J are TRBV7-3 and TRBJ2-3, with D unclear. CDR1 SGHTA and CDR2 FQGTGA come from the germline V gene. The ends were cut back, 5 bases at V and 5 bases at J, with 8 bases in the middle. This CDR3 region has 12 residues. CDR3 bases: TGTGCCAGCAGCCCCTCAGGAGATACGCAGTATTTT. Translation gives CASSPSGDTQYF. The variable domain in full, completed from reference TRBV7-3 and TRBJ2-3, reads GAGVSQTPSNKVTEKGKYVELRCDPISGHTALYWYRQSLGQGPEFLIYFQGTGAADDSGLPNDRFFAVRPEGSVSTLKIQRTERGDSAVYLCASSPSGDTQYFGPGTRLTVL.

The rearrangement links TRBV24-1 to TRBJ2-2, with a tentative D call TRBD1 (6 bases). The CDR3 covers 17 residues. CDR1 and CDR2 (germline): KGHDR, SFDVKD. Trimming shortened V by 12 bases and J by 4 bases, and 26 bases separated the two germline ends. The CDR3 sequence is CAPTKALGGMVTGELFF. CDR3 coding DNA: TGTGCCCCTACAAAAGCCCTAGGGGGAATGGTCACCGGGGAGCTGTTTTTT.

This rearrangement joins TRBV11-3 to TRBJ1-1, with 9 bases fitting TRBD1. The CDR3 is 13 amino acids. CDR1 is SGHNT, CDR2 YENEEA, per germline. Trimming cost V 5 bases and J 7 bases; bases outside gene matches: 5. The CDR3 nucleotides are TGTGCCAGCAGCCCGAGGACAGGGGTTGAAGCTTTCTTT. It translates to CASSPRTGVEAFF.

The CDR3 nucleotides are TGTGCCAGCAGTCTTGTACTGAATGGCTACACCTTC. It codes for CASSLVLNGYTF. The rearrangement joins TRBV28 to TRBJ1-2; no clear D. V was trimmed by 5 bases and J by 6 bases, leaving 10 bases between them. The CDR3 has 12 amino acids. Germline CDR1 is MDHEN and CDR2 is SYDVKM.

The rearrangement joins TRBV5-3 to TRBJ1-6, with TRBD1 as a possible D gene (6 bases). TRBV5-3 belongs to the ORF category, with a function that is uncertain. This CDR3 spans 17 amino acids. Trimming removed 0 bases from V and 5 bases from J, with 15 bases in between. CDR3 bases: TGTGCCAGAAGCTTGGAAGGCAGGGGTTCCGATAATTCACCCCTCCACTTT. It is translated as CARSLEGRGSDNSPLHF.

V and J are TRBV30 and TRBJ1-2; 9 bases line up with TRBD1. CDR1 GTSNPN and CDR2 SVGIG come from the germline V gene (reference sequence). With V trimmed by 0 bases and J by 9 bases, 8 bases remained unmatched. This CDR3 has 14 residues. CDR3 bases: TGTGCCTGGAGTGTACAGGGACAGGGAGTTCGCTACACCTTC. Its protein is CAWSVQGQGVRYTF.

The CDR3 loop is CASSLDGGSTYEQYF. The DNA of the CDR3 is TGTGCCAGCAGCTTAGATGGGGGCAGTACCTACGAGCAGTACTTC. The rearrangement uses TRBV11-2 and TRBJ2-7; D is perhaps TRBD1 (6 bases). The V gene's germline CDR1 is SGHAT and CDR2 FQNNGV. Trimming removed 0 bases at V and 2 bases at J, with 11 bases between. This CDR3 contains 15 residues. Based on the CDR3 plus reference TRBV11-2 and TRBJ2-7, the full variable domain is EAGVAQSPRYKIIEKRQSVAFWCNPISGHATLYWYQQILGQGPKLLIQFQNNGVVDDSQLPKDRFSAERLKGVDSTLKIQPAKLEDSAVYLCASSLDGGSTYEQYFGPGTRLTVT.

V is TRBV5-1 and J is TRBJ1-4; D gene uncertain. V was cut by 2 bases and J by 3 bases, with 5 bases left in between. The germline V gene has CDR1 SGHRS and CDR2 YFSETQ. The CDR3 sequence is 13 residues long. CDR3 region: CASSLQPNEKLFF. CDR3 sequence (DNA): TGCGCCAGCAGCTTACAGCCTAATGAAAAACTGTTTTTT.

The chain has TRBV24-1 and TRBJ1-3; the match to TRBD1 covers 8 bases. V lost 3 bases to trimming and J lost 4 bases; unmatched junction nucleotides: 7. Germline V CDR1 and CDR2: KGHDR, SFDVKD. The CDR3 length is 16 residues. Here the CDR3 DNA reads TGTGCCACCAGTGATCCCGGACAGGGTGGAGGAAACACCATATATTTT. Protein sequence: CATSDPGQGGGNTIYF.

This clone was observed a single time. V gene TRBV5-1 combines with J gene TRBJ1-1; 9 bases agree with TRBD1. In germline, CDR1 is SGHRS, CDR2 YFSETQ. CDR3 length: 16 residues. V shed 7 bases, J shed 1 base, and the junction held 11 bases outside the gene matches. CDR3 in DNA: TGCGCCAGCGGGACAGGGTCCTCTGTGGGGAACACTGAAGCTTTCTTT. It yields the protein CASGTGSSVGNTEAFF.

The genes are TRBV29-1 and TRBJ1-1; D may be TRBD1 (6 bases). CDR1 and CDR2 from the germline V gene are SQVTM and ANQGSEA. V was pared by 2 bases and J by 5 bases, with 15 bases between. The CDR3 spans 14 residues. The DNA for the CDR3 is TGCAGCGTTGAACTACAGGGAAGGGAAACTGAAGCTTTCTTT. It encodes CSVELQGRETEAFF.

The rearrangement links TRBV29-1 to TRBJ2-1; D may be TRBD1 (6 bases). The germline V gene has CDR1 SQVTM and CDR2 ANQGSEA. Trimming cost V 6 bases and J 0 bases, with 18 bases left between them. The CDR3 loop spans 16 amino acids. The CDR3 coding sequence is TGCAGCGTAAACGACAGGACCCTTGGCTCCTACAATGAGCAGTTCTTC. Its translation is CSVNDRTLGSYNEQFF.

The V call is TRBV5-6, the J call TRBJ1-1, with 8 bases that match TRBD1. V trimming: 5 bases; J trimming: 4 bases; junction bases outside the gene matches: 4. CDR1 and CDR2 from the germline V gene are SGHDT and YYEEEE. There are 13 residues in the CDR3. The CDR3 region is CASRRTGGTEAFF. The CDR3 coding sequence is TGTGCCAGCAGGCGAACAGGGGGCACTGAAGCTTTCTTT. The full variable domain, rest sourced from reference TRBV5-6 and TRBJ1-1, is DAGVTQSPTHLIKTRGQQVTLRCSPKSGHDTVSWYQQALGQGPQFIFQYYEEEERQRGNFPDRFSGHQFPNYSSELNVNALLLGDSALYLCASRRTGGTEAFFGQGTRLTVV.

V gene TRBV5-1 combines with J gene TRBJ2-7; a possible D gene is TRBD2 (6 bases). CDR3 length: 14 residues. The V gene lost 3 bases and the J gene lost 2 bases, with 12 bases spanning the gap. Germline V gene data show CDR1 as SGHRS and CDR2 as YFSETQ. The CDR3 nucleotides are TGCGCCAGCAGCTCGGGGGACTCGACCTACGAGCAGTACTTC. This sequence encodes CASSSGDSTYEQYF.

The chain carries TRBV5-1 and TRBJ2-1; the D is unclear. Germline values: CDR1 SGHRS, CDR2 YFSETQ. V gave up 4 bases and J gave up 0 bases, with 11 bases separating them. This CDR3 has 15 amino acids. The CDR3 is CASSRLAGSYNEQFF. The DNA for the CDR3 is TGCGCCAGCAGCCGACTTGCCGGCTCCTACAATGAGCAGTTCTTC.

This chain joins TRBV14 and TRBJ2-5; 10 bases are shared with TRBD2. The trim removed 0 bases at V and 0 bases at J, leaving 7 bases unmatched. Germline V CDR1 and CDR2: SGHDN, FVKESK. The CDR3 loop spans 18 amino acids. The CDR3 DNA follows: TGTGCCAGCAGCCAAGATCAGCTAGCGGGGGTCTACCAAGAGACCCAGTACTTC. It yields the protein CASSQDQLAGVYQETQYF. Variable domain in full (rest from reference TRBV14 and TRBJ2-5): EAGVTQFPSHSVIEKGQTVTLRCDPISGHDNLYWYRRVMGKEIKFLLHFVKESKQDESGMPNNRFLAERTGGTYSTLKVQPAELEDSGVYFCASSQDQLAGVYQETQYFGPGTRLLVL.

The chain combines TRBV9 with TRBJ2-7; no clear D gene. CDR1 is SGDLS, CDR2 YYNGEE, per germline. The CDR3 is made up of 12 amino acids. Trimming took 2 bases from V and 0 from J, leaving 3 bases between them. The CDR3: CASSVGSYEQYF. CDR3 in DNA: TGTGCCAGCAGCGTCGGCTCCTACGAGCAGTACTTC.

This chain joins TRBV3-1 (or the pseudogene TRBV3-2) and TRBJ1-1; no clear D. V lost 2 bases, J lost 5 bases, and 18 bases lay in between. CDR1 and CDR2 (germline): LGHDT, YNNKEL (reference sequence). The CDR3 covers 16 residues. The chain's CDR3 is CASSQSMGLGRTEAFF. As DNA, the CDR3 is TGTGCCAGCAGCCAAAGTATGGGCCTTGGGAGGACTGAAGCTTTCTTT.

The CDR3 nucleotides are TGCAGCGTTCCCGTTGGGGGGGGGAGTTCACCCCTCCACTTT. Amino acid sequence: CSVPVGGGSSPLHF. V gene TRBV29-1 combines with J gene TRBJ1-6, with TRBD1 as a possible D gene (5 bases). CDR1 and CDR2 from the germline V gene are SQVTM and ANQGSEA. The V end lost 5 bases, the J end lost 9 bases, and 17 bases lay between the germline ends. The CDR3 sequence is 14 residues long.